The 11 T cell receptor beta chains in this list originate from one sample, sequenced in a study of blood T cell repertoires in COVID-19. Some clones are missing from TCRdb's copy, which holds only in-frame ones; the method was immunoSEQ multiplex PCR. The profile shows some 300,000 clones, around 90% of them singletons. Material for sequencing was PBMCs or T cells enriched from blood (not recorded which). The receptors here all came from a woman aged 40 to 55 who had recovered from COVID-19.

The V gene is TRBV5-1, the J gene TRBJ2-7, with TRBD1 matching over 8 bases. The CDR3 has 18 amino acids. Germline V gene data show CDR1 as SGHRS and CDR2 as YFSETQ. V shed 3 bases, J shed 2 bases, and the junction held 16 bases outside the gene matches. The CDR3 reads CASSSLTGLRGRTYEQYF. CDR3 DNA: TGCGCCAGCAGCTCTCTGACCGGCCTCAGGGGGCGCACCTACGAGCAGTACTTC.

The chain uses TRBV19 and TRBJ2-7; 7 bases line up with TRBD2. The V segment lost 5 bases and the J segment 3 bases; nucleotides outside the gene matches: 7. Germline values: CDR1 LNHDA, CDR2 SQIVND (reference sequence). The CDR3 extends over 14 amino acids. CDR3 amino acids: CASSSGWGGYEQYF. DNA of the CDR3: TGTGCCAGTAGTTCCGGCTGGGGGGGCTACGAGCAGTACTTC.

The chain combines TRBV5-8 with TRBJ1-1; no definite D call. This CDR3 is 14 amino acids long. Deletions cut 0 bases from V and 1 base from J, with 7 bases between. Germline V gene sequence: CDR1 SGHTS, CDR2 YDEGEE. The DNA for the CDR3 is TGTGCCAGCAGCTTGGTCCGGGGGAACACTGAAGCTTTCTTT. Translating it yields CASSLVRGNTEAFF.

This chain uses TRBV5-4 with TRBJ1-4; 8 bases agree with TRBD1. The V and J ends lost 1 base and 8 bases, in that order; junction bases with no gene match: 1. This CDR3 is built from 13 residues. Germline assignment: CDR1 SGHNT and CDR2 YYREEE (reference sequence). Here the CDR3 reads CASSLQGAEKLFF. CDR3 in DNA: TGTGCCAGCAGCTTGCAGGGGGCAGAAAAACTGTTTTTT. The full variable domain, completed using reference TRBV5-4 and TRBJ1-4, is ETGVTQSPTHLIKTRGQQVTLRCSSQSGHNTVSWYQQALGQGPQFIFQYYREEENGRGNFPPRFSGLQFPNYSSELNVNALELDDSALYLCASSLQGAEKLFFGSGTQLSVL.

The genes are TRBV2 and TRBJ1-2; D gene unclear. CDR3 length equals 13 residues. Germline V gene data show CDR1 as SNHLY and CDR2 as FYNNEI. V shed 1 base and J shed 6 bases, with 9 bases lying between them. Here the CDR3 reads CASSEVEGHGYTF. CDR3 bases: TGTGCCAGCAGTGAAGTGGAGGGCCATGGCTACACCTTC.

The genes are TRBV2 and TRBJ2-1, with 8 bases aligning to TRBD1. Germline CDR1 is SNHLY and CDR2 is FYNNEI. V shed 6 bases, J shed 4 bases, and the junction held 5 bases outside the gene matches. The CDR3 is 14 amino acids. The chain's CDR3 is CASRRTGRYNEQFF. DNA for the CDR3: TGTGCCAGCAGGAGGACAGGGAGATACAATGAGCAGTTCTTC.

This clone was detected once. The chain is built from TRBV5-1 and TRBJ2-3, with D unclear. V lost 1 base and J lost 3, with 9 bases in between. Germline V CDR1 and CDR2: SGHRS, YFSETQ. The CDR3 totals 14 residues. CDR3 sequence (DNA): TGCGCCAGCAGCTTGTTTAGTCTAACAGATACGCAGTATTTT. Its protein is CASSLFSLTDTQYF.

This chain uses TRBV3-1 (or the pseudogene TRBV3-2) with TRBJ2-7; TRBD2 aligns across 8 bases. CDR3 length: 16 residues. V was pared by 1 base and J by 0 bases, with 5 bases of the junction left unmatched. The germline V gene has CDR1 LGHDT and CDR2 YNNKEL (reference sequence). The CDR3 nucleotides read TGTGCCAGCAGCCAAGTGGCAGCGGGAGCCTCCTACGAGCAGTACTTC. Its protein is CASSQVAAGASYEQYF.

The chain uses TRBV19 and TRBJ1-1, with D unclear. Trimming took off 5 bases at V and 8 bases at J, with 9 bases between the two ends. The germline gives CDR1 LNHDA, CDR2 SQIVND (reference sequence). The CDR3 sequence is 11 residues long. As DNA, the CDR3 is TGTGCCAGTAGTCGAACAGCAGAAGCTTTCTTT. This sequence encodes CASSRTAEAFF.

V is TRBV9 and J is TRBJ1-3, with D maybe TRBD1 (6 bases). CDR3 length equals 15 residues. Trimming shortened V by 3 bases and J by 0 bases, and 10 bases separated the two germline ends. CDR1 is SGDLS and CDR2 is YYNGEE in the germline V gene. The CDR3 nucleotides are TGTGCCAGCAGCGAGGCAGGGGTCTCTGGAAACACCATATATTTT. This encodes CASSEAGVSGNTIYF.

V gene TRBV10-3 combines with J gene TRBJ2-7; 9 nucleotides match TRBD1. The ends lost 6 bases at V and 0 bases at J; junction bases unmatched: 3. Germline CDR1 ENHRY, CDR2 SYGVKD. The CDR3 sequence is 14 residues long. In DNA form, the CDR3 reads TGTGCCATCAGAGGGACAGGGAACTCCTACGAGCAGTACTTC. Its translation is CAIRGTGNSYEQYF.